These 23 T cell receptor beta chains were sequenced from one sample in a study of hypomethylating agent response in myelodysplastic syndrome. Measured with immunoSEQ multiplex PCR; TCRdb has only the in-frame clones, and not every one. The repertoire has over 8,000 clones, around 80% of them found once; the top ten carry about 4%. The sample was bone marrow, taken before or after starting hypomethylating agent treatment for myelodysplastic syndrome (not recorded which). The source is a human donor with myelodysplastic syndrome.

This chain links TRBV4-1 with TRBJ1-3; 7 bases agree with TRBD1. This CDR3 region has 14 residues. CDR1 is MGHRA, CDR2 YSYEKL, per germline. Germline trimming cut 6 bases from V and 5 bases from J; bases unmatched to any gene: 7. CDR3 amino acids: CASRETGNRNTIYF. CDR3 sequence (DNA): TGCGCCAGCAGGGAGACAGGGAATAGAAACACCATATATTTT.

Regarding this clone: Germline is not matched at one junction end, which may reflect a read error. V and J are TRBV6-1 and TRBJ1-4, with D possibly being TRBD1 (5 bases). The germline V gene has CDR1 MNHNS and CDR2 SASEGT. CDR3 length: 14 amino acids. This chain's CDR3 is CASRDRGINEKLFF. In DNA, the CDR3 is TGTGCCAGCCGTGACCGGGGGATTAATGAAAAACTGTTTTTT.

This clone appeared a single time. The chain recombines TRBV7-3 with TRBJ2-3, with D perhaps assigned TRBD1 or TRBD2 (6 bases each). The ends were cut back, 2 bases at V and 4 bases at J, with 13 bases in the middle. This CDR3 contains 15 residues. Germline CDR1 SGHTA, CDR2 FQGTGA. CDR3 DNA sequence: TGTGCCAGCAGCTTATACGGGGGCGGCTCAGATACGCAGTATTTT. Translation: CASSLYGGGSDTQYF.

The gene calls are TRBV10-3 and TRBJ1-5; D call uncertain. The V gene's germline CDR1 is ENHRY and CDR2 SYGVKD. The CDR3 loop spans 14 amino acids. Trimming removed 6 bases from V and 0 bases from J, with 9 bases in between. CDR3 protein: CAISRAVSNQPQHF. CDR3 sequence (DNA): TGTGCCATCAGCCGGGCAGTTAGCAATCAGCCCCAGCATTTT.

The J gene is TRBJ2-5, the V gene TRBV19; 14 bases are shared with TRBD2. Trimming at V came to 5 bases and at J to 4 bases, leaving 6 bases not matched to a gene. CDR1 and CDR2 (germline): LNHDA, SQIVND (reference sequence). CDR3 length equals 16 residues. The CDR3 sequence: CASSFTGTSGRETQYF. CDR3 coding DNA: TGTGCCAGTAGTTTCACCGGGACTAGCGGGAGAGAGACCCAGTACTTC. Combining the CDR3 with reference TRBV19 and TRBJ2-5 gives the whole variable domain DGGITQSPKYLFRKEGQNVTLSCEQNLNHDAMYWYRQDPGQGLRLIYYSQIVNDFQKGDIAEGYSVSREKKESFPLTVTSAQKNPTAFYLCASSFTGTSGRETQYFGPGTRLLVL.

CDR3 region: CASSFRSRNSPLHF. In nucleotides, the CDR3 is TGTGCCAGCAGCTTTCGGTCTAGGAATTCACCCCTCCACTTT. V usage is TRBV11-1 and J usage is TRBJ1-6; D ambiguous. Between the trimmed V and J ends, which lost 3 bases and 7 bases, there was a span of 10 bases. This CDR3 is built from 14 residues. The germline V gene has CDR1 SGHAT and CDR2 FQDESV (reference sequence).

This chain joins TRBV5-6 and TRBJ2-3; 9 positions agree with TRBD1. The CDR3 spans 15 residues. Germline CDR1 is SGHDT and CDR2 is YYEEEE. V gave up 4 bases and J gave up 4 bases; unmatched junction bases: 7. The CDR3 DNA sequence: TGTGCCAGCAGCACTGGACAGGGGAACGCAGATACGCAGTATTTT. As protein: CASSTGQGNADTQYF.

In DNA form, the CDR3 reads TGTGCCAGCAGCCCCGCCCATTATGGCTACACCTTC. It specifies CASSPAHYGYTF. The V and J genes are TRBV7-6 and TRBJ1-2; D is undetermined. V was pared by 5 bases and J by 5 bases, with 9 bases between. Germline V gene lookup returns CDR1 SGHVS and CDR2 FNYEAQ. This CDR3 contains 12 residues.

In its sample, this clone was seen a few times. The chain is built from TRBV7-9 and TRBJ1-1; no definite D call. Germline values: CDR1 SEHNR, CDR2 FQNEAQ (reference sequence). This CDR3 spans 14 amino acids. V was trimmed by 4 bases and J by 5 bases, leaving 14 bases between them. This CDR3 reads CASSSTTSFTEAFF. The CDR3 DNA reads TGTGCCAGCAGCTCGACCACATCATTTACTGAAGCTTTCTTT.

This chain uses TRBV29-1 with TRBJ2-2; the D is unclear. Trimming cost V 5 bases and J 6 bases, with 7 bases left between them. Germline CDR1 is SQVTM and CDR2 is ANQGSEA. CDR3 length equals 11 residues. This CDR3 is CSVMGSGELFF. The CDR3 nucleotides are TGCAGCGTTATGGGATCCGGGGAGCTGTTTTTT.

This clone was counted a single time. The chain is built from TRBV5-1 and TRBJ2-7; TRBD2 is a possible D gene (5 bases). CDR3 length: 17 residues. The ends were cut back, 1 base at V and 2 bases at J, with 19 bases in the middle. Germline CDR1 and CDR2: SGHRS and YFSETQ. The CDR3 bases are TGCGCCAGCAGCTTGAGTGTCCGGACGGGGAAGACCTACGAGCAGTACTTC. Translated, it gives CASSLSVRTGKTYEQYF.

The rearrangement links TRBV5-1 to TRBJ1-1, with TRBD1 matching 9 bases. CDR1 and CDR2 (germline): SGHRS, YFSETQ. The CDR3 is 14 amino acids. The ends lost 7 bases at V and 7 bases at J; junction bases unmatched: 11. CDR3 loop: CASREQGASLEAFF. CDR3 nucleotides: TGCGCCAGCCGCGAACAGGGGGCGAGCCTTGAAGCTTTCTTT.

This rearrangement joins TRBV28 to TRBJ2-5; 10 positions agree with TRBD1. CDR3 length: 14 amino acids. The germline V gene encodes CDR1 MDHEN and CDR2 SYDVKM. V dropped 5 bases and J dropped 6; count of bases not matched to a gene: 6. This CDR3 is CASSPGDRGQTQYF. The CDR3, as DNA: TGTGCCAGCAGTCCAGGGGACAGGGGCCAGACCCAGTACTTC. The entire variable domain, with the rest obtained from reference TRBV28 and TRBJ2-5, is as follows: DVKVTQSSRYLVKRTGEKVFLECVQDMDHENMFWYRQDPGLGLRLIYFSYDVKMKEKGDIPEGYSVSREKKERFSLILESASTNQTSMYLCASSPGDRGQTQYFGPGTRLLVL.

The chain joins TRBV4-1 to TRBJ2-7; 10 bases fit TRBD2. V shed 1 base and J 3 bases; nucleotides not matched to a gene: 6. The CDR3 has 16 amino acids. Germline loops: CDR1 MGHRA, CDR2 YSYEKL. The CDR3 DNA reads as TGCGCCAGCAGCCAAGGGGCTAGCGGGAGAGTCTACGAGCAGTACTTC. This sequence encodes CASSQGASGRVYEQYF.

V gene TRBV28 combines with J gene TRBJ2-1; no clear D gene. The V and J ends lost 11 bases and 6 bases respectively, with 11 bases between them. From germline, CDR1 is MDHEN and CDR2 SYDVKM. CDR3 size: 11 residues. CDR3 sequence: CASRRSNEQFF. The CDR3 DNA reads as TGTGCCTCGAGGAGAAGCAATGAGCAGTTCTTC.

This sequence joins TRBV5-4 and TRBJ2-2; possible D gene TRBD2, 6 bases. Looked up from germline, CDR1 is SGHNT and CDR2 is YYREEE (reference sequence). V lost 4 bases to trimming and J lost 1 base, with 17 bases between them. This CDR3 spans 17 amino acids. CDR3: CASSPTPGRENTGELFF. In nucleotides, the CDR3 is TGTGCCAGCAGCCCTACGCCGGGGCGGGAGAACACCGGGGAGCTGTTTTTT.

The gene calls are TRBV5-4 and TRBJ2-5; the match to TRBD2 covers 13 bases. The CDR3 is 15 residues long. Per the germline V gene, CDR1 is SGHNT and CDR2 is YYREEE (reference sequence). V shed 6 bases and J 3 bases; nucleotides not matched to a gene: 5. CDR3 protein: CASIGGLAGEETQYF. CDR3 nucleotides: TGTGCCAGCATCGGCGGACTAGCGGGAGAAGAGACCCAGTACTTC.

CDR3 in DNA: TGTGCCAGCAGCGGGACAGCTCAGCCCCAGCATTTT. Translation gives CASSGTAQPQHF. The chain links TRBV2 to TRBJ1-5, with TRBD1 identical over 7 bases. There are 12 residues in the CDR3. V gave up 6 bases and J gave up 6 bases; unmatched junction bases: 2. In germline, CDR1 is SNHLY, CDR2 FYNNEI.

CDR3 DNA sequence: TGTGCCAGCAGTCGCGGCGCAAACACCGGGGAGCTGTTTTTT. Encoded protein: CASSRGANTGELFF. V is TRBV28 and J is TRBJ2-2, with D uncertain. This CDR3 has 14 amino acids. Per the germline V gene, CDR1 is MDHEN and CDR2 is SYDVKM. V was shortened by 5 bases and J by 2 bases, with 9 bases between the two germline ends.

A few counts support this clone. The chain couples TRBV27 to TRBJ1-5, with 11 bases fitting TRBD1. Trimming removed 5 bases from V and 3 bases from J; junction bases left unmatched: 12. The germline V gene has CDR1 MNHEY and CDR2 SMNVEV (reference sequence). The CDR3 totals 18 residues. The CDR3: CASSTRTGGSTFNQPQHF. The CDR3 DNA sequence: TGTGCCAGCAGTACCCGGACAGGGGGCTCAACCTTCAATCAGCCCCAGCATTTT.

The chain recombines TRBV2 with TRBJ1-2; 7 nucleotides line up with TRBD1. V shed 3 bases, J shed 2 bases, and the junction held 0 bases outside the gene matches. There are 13 residues in the CDR3. Per the germline V gene, CDR1 is SNHLY and CDR2 is FYNNEI. The CDR3 DNA follows: TGTGCCAGCAGTGAGGGACAGAACTATGGCTACACCTTC. Its protein is CASSEGQNYGYTF.

Judged by abundance, this clone is large. The CDR3 DNA reads as TGTGCCAGCAGTCCAAAGGGGGGGAGGACACAAGAGACCCAGTACTTC. Its translation: CASSPKGGRTQETQYF. The chain joins TRBV13 to TRBJ2-5; perhaps TRBD2 as D (7 bases). Germline V gene data show CDR1 as PRHDT and CDR2 as FYEKMQ (reference sequence). The CDR3 sequence is 16 residues long. Trimming stripped 6 bases from V and 2 bases from J, with 19 bases between. The complete variable domain, with remaining parts taken from reference TRBV13 and TRBJ2-5, reads AAGVIQSPRHLIKEKRETATLKCYPIPRHDTVYWYQQGPGQDPQFLISFYEKMQSDKGSIPDRFSAQQFSDYHSELNMSSLELGDSALYFCASSPKGGRTQETQYFGPGTRLLVL.

This clone was recorded a few times. This chain uses TRBV30 with TRBJ1-6; the match to TRBD1 covers 12 bases. This CDR3 is 15 amino acids long. Germline assignment: CDR1 GTSNPN and CDR2 SVGIG (reference sequence). V shed 4 bases, J shed 5 bases, and the junction held 3 bases outside the gene matches. This CDR3 reads CAWTGQGAHNSPLHF. CDR3 sequence (DNA): TGTGCCTGGACGGGACAGGGGGCACATAATTCACCCCTCCACTTT.